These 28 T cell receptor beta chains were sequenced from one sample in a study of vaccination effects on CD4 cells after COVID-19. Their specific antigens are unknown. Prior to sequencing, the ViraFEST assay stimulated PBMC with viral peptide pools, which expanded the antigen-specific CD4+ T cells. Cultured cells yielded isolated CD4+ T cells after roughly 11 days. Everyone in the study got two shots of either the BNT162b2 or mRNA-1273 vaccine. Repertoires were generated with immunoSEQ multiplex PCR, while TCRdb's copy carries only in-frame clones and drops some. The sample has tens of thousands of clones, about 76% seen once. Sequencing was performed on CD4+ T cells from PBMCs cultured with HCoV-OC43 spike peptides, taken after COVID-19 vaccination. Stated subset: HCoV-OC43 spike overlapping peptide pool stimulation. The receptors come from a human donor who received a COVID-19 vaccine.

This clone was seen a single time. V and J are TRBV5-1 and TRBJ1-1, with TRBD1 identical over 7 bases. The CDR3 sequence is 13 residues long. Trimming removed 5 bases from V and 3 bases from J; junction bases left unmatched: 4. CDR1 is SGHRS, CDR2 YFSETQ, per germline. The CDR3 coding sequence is TGCGCCAGCAGACAGGGGAGGGACACTGAAGCTTTCTTT. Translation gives CASRQGRDTEAFF. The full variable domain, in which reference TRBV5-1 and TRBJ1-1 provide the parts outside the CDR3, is KAGVTQTPRYLIKTRGQQVTLSCSPISGHRSVSWYQQTPGQGLQFLFEYFSETQRNKGNFPGRFSGRQFSNSRSEMNVSTLELGDSALYLCASRQGRDTEAFFGQGTRLTVV.

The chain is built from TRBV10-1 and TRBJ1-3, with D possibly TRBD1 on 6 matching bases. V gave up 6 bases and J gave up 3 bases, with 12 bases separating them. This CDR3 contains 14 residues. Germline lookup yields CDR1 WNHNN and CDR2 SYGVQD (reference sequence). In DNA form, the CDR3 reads TGCGCCAGCAGCCGCGGACAGATTGGAAACACCATATATTTT. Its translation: CASSRGQIGNTIYF.

This chain's CDR3 is CASSPGISNQPQHF. DNA of the CDR3: TGTGCCAGCAGCCCCGGGATTAGCAATCAGCCCCAGCATTTT. This chain uses TRBV16 with TRBJ1-5; D uncertain. Germline V lookup: CDR1 KGHSY, CDR2 FQNENV. The ends were cut back, 4 bases at V and 0 bases at J, with 7 bases in the middle. There are 14 residues in the CDR3.

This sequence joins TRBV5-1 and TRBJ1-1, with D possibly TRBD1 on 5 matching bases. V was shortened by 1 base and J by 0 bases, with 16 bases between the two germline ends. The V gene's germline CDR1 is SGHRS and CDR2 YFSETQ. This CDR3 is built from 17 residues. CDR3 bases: TGCGCCAGCAGCTTGTTGTGGGACGGAACGATGAACACTGAAGCTTTCTTT. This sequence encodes CASSLLWDGTMNTEAFF.

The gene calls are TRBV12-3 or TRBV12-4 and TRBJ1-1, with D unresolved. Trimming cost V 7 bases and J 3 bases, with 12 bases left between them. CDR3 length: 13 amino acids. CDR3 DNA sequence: TGTGCCAGCAATGCACGGCAAGACACTGAAGCTTTCTTT. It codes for CASNARQDTEAFF.

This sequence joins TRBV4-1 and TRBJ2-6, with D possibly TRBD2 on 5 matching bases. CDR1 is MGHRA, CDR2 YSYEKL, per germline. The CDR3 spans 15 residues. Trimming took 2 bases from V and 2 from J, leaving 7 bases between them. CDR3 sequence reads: CASSQLAAGANVLTF. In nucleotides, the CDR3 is TGCGCCAGCAGCCAACTAGCAGCTGGGGCCAACGTCCTGACTTTC.

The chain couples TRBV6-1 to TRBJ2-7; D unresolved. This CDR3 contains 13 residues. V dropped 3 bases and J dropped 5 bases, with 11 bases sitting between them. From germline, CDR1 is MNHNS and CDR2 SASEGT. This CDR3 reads CASSEPGIHEQYF. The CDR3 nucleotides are TGTGCCAGCAGTGAGCCAGGTATCCACGAGCAGTACTTC.

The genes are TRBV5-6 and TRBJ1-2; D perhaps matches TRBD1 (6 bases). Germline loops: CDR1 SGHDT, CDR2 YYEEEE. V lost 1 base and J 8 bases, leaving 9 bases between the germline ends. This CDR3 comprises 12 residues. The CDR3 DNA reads TGTGCCAGCAGCTTGACAGGGAGAGGCTACACCTTC. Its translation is CASSLTGRGYTF.

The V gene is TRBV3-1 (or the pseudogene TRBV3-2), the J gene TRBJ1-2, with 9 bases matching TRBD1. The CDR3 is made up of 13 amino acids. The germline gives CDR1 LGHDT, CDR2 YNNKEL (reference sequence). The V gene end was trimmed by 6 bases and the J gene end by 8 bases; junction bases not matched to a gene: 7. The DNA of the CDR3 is TGTGCCAGCAGACCCACAGGGGGCCAGGGCTACACCTTC. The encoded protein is CASRPTGGQGYTF.

The CDR3 loop is CASSFSGGSYNEQFF. In DNA, the CDR3 is TGTGCCAGCAGCTTTAGCGGGGGCTCCTACAATGAGCAGTTCTTC. This rearrangement joins TRBV7-2 to TRBJ2-1, with 9 positions matching TRBD2. The germline V gene encodes CDR1 SGHTA and CDR2 FQGNSA. This CDR3 has 15 amino acids. The V segment lost 3 bases and the J segment 0 bases; nucleotides outside the gene matches: 0.

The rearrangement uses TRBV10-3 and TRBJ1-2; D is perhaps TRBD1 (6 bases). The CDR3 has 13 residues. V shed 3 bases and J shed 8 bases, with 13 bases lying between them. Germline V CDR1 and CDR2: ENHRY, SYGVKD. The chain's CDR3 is CAISDDRLIGYTF. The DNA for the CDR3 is TGTGCCATCAGTGACGACAGGCTGATAGGCTACACCTTC.

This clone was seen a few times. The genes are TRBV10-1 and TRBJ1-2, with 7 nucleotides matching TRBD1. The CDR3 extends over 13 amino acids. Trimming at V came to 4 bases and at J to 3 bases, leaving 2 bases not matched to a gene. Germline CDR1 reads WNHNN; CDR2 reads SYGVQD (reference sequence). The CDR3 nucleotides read TGCGCCAGCAGTGGAGGGACAGACTATGGCTACACCTTC. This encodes CASSGGTDYGYTF.

The CDR3 sequence: CASSGLQETQYF. The CDR3 nucleotides read TGTGCCAGTTCGGGCCTCCAAGAGACCCAGTACTTC. V is TRBV19 and J is TRBJ2-5; no clear D. CDR1 is LNHDA, CDR2 SQIVND, per germline (reference sequence). This CDR3 has 12 amino acids. The V end lost 8 bases, the J end lost 1 base, and 8 bases lay between the germline ends.

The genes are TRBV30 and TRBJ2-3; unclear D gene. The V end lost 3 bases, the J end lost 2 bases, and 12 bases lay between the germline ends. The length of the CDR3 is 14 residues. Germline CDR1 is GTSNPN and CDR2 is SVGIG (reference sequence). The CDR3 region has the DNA TGTGCCTGGAGGACATCGGTCTCCACAGATACGCAGTATTTT. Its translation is CAWRTSVSTDTQYF.

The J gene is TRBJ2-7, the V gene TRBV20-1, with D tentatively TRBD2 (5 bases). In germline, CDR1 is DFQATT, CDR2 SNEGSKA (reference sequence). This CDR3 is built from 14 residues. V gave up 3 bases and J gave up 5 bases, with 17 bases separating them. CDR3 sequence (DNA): TGCAGTGCTAGTAACGGACGGGGTGGAGACGAGCAGTACTTC. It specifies CSASNGRGGDEQYF.

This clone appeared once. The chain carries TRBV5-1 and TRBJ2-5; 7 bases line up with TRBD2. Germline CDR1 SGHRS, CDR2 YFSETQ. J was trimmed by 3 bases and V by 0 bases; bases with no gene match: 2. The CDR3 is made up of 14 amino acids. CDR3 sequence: CASSLAREKETQYF. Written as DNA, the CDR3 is TGCGCCAGCAGCTTGGCGCGGGAGAAAGAGACCCAGTACTTC.

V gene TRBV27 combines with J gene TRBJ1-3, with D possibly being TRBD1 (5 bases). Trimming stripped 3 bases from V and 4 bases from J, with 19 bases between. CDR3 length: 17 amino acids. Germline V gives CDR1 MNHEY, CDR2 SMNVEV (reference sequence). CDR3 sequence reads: CASSFPPVGESGNTIYF. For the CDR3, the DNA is TGTGCCAGCAGTTTCCCCCCCGTGGGGGAGTCAGGAAACACCATATATTTT.

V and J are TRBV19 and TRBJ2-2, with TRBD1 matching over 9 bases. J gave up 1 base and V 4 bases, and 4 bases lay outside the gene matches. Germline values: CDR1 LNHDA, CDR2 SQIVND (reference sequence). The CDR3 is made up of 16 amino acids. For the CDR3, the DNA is TGTGCCAGTAGTAGAAGACAGGGGGTGAACACCGGGGAGCTGTTTTTT. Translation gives CASSRRQGVNTGELFF.

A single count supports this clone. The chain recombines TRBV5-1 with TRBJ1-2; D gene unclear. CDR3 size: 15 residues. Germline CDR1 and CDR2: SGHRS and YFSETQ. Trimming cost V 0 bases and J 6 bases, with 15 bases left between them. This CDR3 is CASSLDSNIFNGYTF. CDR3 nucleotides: TGCGCCAGCAGCTTGGACAGTAATATTTTTAATGGCTACACCTTC.

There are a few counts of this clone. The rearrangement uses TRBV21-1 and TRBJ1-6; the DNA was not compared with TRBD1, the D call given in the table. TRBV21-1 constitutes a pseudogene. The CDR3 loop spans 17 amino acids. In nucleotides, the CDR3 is TGTGCCAGCAGCCCGAAGGACAGGGGGCCCGATAATTCACCCCTCCACTTT. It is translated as CASSPKDRGPDNSPLHF.

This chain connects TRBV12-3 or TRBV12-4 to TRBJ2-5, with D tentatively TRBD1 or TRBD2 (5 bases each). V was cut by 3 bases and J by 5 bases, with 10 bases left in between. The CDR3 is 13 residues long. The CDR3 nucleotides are TGTGCCAGCAGTTTTCGGTGGGGGGAGACCCAGTACTTC. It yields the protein CASSFRWGETQYF.

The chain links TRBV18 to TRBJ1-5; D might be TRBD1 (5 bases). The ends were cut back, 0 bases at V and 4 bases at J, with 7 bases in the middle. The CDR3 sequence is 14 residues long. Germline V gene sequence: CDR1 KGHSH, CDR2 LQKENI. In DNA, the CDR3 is TGTGCCAGCTCACCACCGGGGGGGAATCAGCCCCAGCATTTT. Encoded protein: CASSPPGGNQPQHF.

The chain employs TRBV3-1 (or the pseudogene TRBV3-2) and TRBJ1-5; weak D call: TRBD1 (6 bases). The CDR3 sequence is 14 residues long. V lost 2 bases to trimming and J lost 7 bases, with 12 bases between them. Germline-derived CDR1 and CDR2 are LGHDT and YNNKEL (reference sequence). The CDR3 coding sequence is TGTGCCAGCAGCCAAATCAGGGGTGGGCAGCCCCAGCATTTT. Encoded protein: CASSQIRGGQPQHF.

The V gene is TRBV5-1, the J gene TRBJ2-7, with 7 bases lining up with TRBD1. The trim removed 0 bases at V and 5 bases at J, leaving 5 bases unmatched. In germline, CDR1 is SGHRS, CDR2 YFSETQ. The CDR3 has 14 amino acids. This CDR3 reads CASSLDTGEDEQYF. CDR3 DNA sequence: TGCGCCAGCAGCTTGGATACAGGGGAAGACGAGCAGTACTTC.

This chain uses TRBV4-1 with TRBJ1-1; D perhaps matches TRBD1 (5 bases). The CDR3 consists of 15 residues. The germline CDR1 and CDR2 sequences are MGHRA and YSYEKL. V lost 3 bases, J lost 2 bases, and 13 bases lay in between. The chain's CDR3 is CASSHPDNRNTEAFF. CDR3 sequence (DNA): TGCGCCAGCAGCCACCCGGACAATCGAAACACTGAAGCTTTCTTT.

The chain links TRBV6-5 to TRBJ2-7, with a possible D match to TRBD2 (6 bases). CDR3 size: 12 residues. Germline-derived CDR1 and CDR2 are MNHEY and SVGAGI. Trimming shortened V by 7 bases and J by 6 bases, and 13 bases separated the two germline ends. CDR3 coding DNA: TGTGCCAGCACAGGGACTCGCAGCGAGCAGTACTTC. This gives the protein CASTGTRSEQYF.

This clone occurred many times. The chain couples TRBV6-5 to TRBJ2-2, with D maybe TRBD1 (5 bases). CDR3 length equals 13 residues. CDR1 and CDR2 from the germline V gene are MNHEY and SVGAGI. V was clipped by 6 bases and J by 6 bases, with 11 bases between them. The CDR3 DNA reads TGTGCCAGCAGGCCTCGCAGGGCCGGGGAGCTGTTTTTT. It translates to CASRPRRAGELFF.

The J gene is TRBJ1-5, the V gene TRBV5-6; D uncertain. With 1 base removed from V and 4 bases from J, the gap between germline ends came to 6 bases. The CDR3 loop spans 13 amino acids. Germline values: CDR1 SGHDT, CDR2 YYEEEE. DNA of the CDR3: TGTGCCAGCAGCTTGTCCAGAAATCAGCCCCAGCATTTT. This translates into CASSLSRNQPQHF.